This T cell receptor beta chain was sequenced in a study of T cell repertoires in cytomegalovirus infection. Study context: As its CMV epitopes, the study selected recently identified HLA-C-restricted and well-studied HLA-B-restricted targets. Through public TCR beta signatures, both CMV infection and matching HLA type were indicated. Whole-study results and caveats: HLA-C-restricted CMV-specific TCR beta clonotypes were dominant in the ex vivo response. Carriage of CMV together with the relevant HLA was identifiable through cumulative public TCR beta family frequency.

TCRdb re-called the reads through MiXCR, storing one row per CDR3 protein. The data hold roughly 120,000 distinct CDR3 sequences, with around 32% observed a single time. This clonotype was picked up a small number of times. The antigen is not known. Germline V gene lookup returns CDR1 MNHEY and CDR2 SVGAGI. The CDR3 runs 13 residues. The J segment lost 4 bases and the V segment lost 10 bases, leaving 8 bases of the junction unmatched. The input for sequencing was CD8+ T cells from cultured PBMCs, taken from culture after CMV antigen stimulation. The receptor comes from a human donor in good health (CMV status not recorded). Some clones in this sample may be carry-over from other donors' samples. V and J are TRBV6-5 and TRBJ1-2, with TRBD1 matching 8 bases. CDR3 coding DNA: TGTGCCACGACCGGACAGGGACTCTATGGCTACACCTTC. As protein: CATTGQGLYGYTF.